This T cell receptor (beta chain) was retrieved from a study of patients and donors after allogeneic stem cell transplantation. V was shortened by 2 bases and J by 5 bases, with 16 bases between the two germline ends. CDR1 is SEHNR and CDR2 is FQNEAQ in the germline V gene (reference sequence). The CDR3 spans 16 residues. MiXCR was run by TCRdb on the RT-PCR reads, yielding one entry per CDR3 protein. The sample contains 30,000 to 40,000 distinct CDR3 sequences, around 35% of which appear only once. This sequence joins TRBV7-9 and TRBJ2-1; D perhaps matches TRBD2 (5 bases). Sequenced: blood, either unsorted or a sorted T cell fraction (not recorded which). This TCR derives from a human donor who was either an allogeneic HSCT recipient or a stem cell or donor lymphocyte infusion donor (not recorded which). It is not recorded whose cells these are; they may come from a transplant donor. Written as DNA, the CDR3 is TGTGCCAGCAGCTTACCCGCTAGCCGAGCCCACAATGAGCAGTTCTTC. It specifies CASSLPASRAHNEQFF.